This is a list of T cell receptor beta chains from one sample in a study of blood T cell repertoires in COVID-19. The table came from immunoSEQ multiplex PCR; TCRdb's copy has only in-frame clones and leaves some out. This sample has more than 80,000 clones, with around four fifths found just once. The sequenced material came from peripheral blood. The receptor source for this set is a human donor in a cohort sampled during active COVID-19. CDR3s include the opening cysteine and the closing phenylalanine or tryptophan. The D gene is left open where the match is weak. Expanded clones are given a class, and other clones once, few, many or no size at all.

NA	TRBV7-9	TRBD1	TRBJ2-1	CASSRIGQVNEQFF	TGTGCCAGCAGCCGCATTGGACAGGTCAATGAGCAGTTCTTC
few	TRBV18	NA	TRBJ1-1	CASSPKANTEAFF	TGTGCCAGCTCACCAAAAGCGAACACTGAAGCTTTCTTT
many	TRBV5-5	NA	TRBJ2-7	CASSSRAEGSYEQYF	TGTGCCAGCAGCTCGAGGGCGGAGGGATCCTACGAGCAGTACTTC
NA	TRBV11-3	TRBD1	TRBJ2-7	CASSPTGGEQYF	TGTGCCAGCAGCCCAACAGGGGGCGAGCAGTACTTC
NA	TRBV28	NA	TRBJ1-3	CASSSLTGVYGNTIYF	TGTGCCAGCAGTTCCCTGACGGGGGTCTATGGAAACACCATATATTTT
NA	TRBV5-4	NA	TRBJ2-2	CASRFGGRGGTGELFF	TGTGCCAGCAGATTCGGGGGGCGCGGGGGCACCGGGGAGCTGTTTTTT
NA	TRBV7-6	NA	TRBJ2-2	CASSLGHSSINTGELFF	TGTGCCAGCAGCTTAGGCCACAGCAGCATTAACACCGGGGAGCTGTTTTTT
NA	TRBV19	NA	TRBJ1-1	CASTKGAGTEAFF	TGTGCCAGTACCAAAGGGGCAGGCACTGAAGCTTTCTTT
NA	TRBV19	NA	TRBJ1-6	CASGAYFDSPLHF	TGTGCCAGTGGGGCGTACTTCGATTCACCCCTCCACTTT
NA	TRBV5-8	NA	TRBJ2-7	CASSLQGLEQYF	TGTGCCAGCAGCTTGCAGGGGCTTGAGCAGTACTTC
once	TRBV6-6	NA	TRBJ2-7	CASSYGRGPYEQYF	TGTGCCAGCAGTTACGGCAGGGGCCCCTACGAGCAGTACTTC
NA	TRBV5-1	TRBD1	TRBJ1-2	CASSPGTGGMSGYTF	TGCGCCAGCAGCCCCGGGACAGGGGGAATGAGTGGCTACACCTTC
NA	TRBV4-1	TRBD1	TRBJ2-7	CASSQGWGQGRSYEQYF	TGCGCCAGCAGCCAAGGGTGGGGACAGGGGAGGTCCTACGAGCAGTACTTC
NA	TRBV4-1	NA	TRBJ1-2	CASSHPGDYGYTF	TGCGCCAGCAGCCACCCAGGGGACTATGGCTACACCTTC
NA	TRBV18	NA	TRBJ1-1	CASSEGLPGFTEAFF	TGTGCCAGCTCAGAGGGCCTTCCAGGCTTCACTGAAGCTTTCTTT
NA	TRBV5-1	TRBD1	TRBJ2-5	CASSLAPQGANVETQYF	TGCGCCAGCAGCTTGGCTCCGCAGGGGGCTAATGTGGAGACCCAGTACTTC
NA	TRBV3-1/TRBV3-2	TRBD1	TRBJ1-2	CASSQVQGNYTF	TGTGCCAGCAGCCAAGTACAGGGGAACTACACCTTC
NA	TRBV11-2	TRBD2	TRBJ2-1	CASSFAGTSGGNEQFF	TGTGCCAGCAGCTTTGCCGGGACTAGCGGAGGGAATGAGCAGTTCTTC
NA	TRBV10-1	TRBD2	TRBJ2-1	CASSARLAGVNEQFF	TGCGCCAGCAGCGCCCGACTAGCGGGAGTGAATGAGCAGTTCTTC
NA	TRBV5-6	TRBD2	TRBJ2-1	CASSLGALALINEQFF	TGTGCCAGCAGCCTCGGGGCACTAGCGCTGATCAATGAGCAGTTCTTC
NA	TRBV28	TRBD2	TRBJ2-5	CASSLTSGGQETQYF	TGTGCCAGCAGTTTGACTAGCGGGGGCCAAGAGACCCAGTACTTC
NA	TRBV7-9	TRBD2	TRBJ2-3	CATWKGLAGADTQYF	TGTGCCACCTGGAAGGGACTAGCGGGAGCAGATACGCAGTATTTT
NA	TRBV5-1	NA	TRBJ2-5	CASSFGRTSGETQYF	TGCGCCAGCAGCTTTGGACGGACGTCGGGGGAGACCCAGTACTTC
NA	TRBV2	NA	TRBJ1-2	CAGKGELYGYTF	TGTGCCGGCAAGGGGGAGCTCTATGGCTACACCTTC
NA	TRBV9	TRBD1	TRBJ1-4	CASSVAGTGLQKLFF	TGTGCCAGCAGCGTAGCTGGGACAGGGTTGCAAAAACTGTTTTTT
NA	TRBV3-1/TRBV3-2	NA	TRBJ1-1	CASSPGGRPNTEAFF	TGTGCCAGCAGCCCCGGCGGCCGCCCCAACACTGAAGCTTTCTTT
NA	TRBV2	NA	TRBJ1-6	CASRTGWPLHF	TGTGCCAGCAGAACAGGGTGGCCCCTCCACTTT
few	TRBV3-1/TRBV3-2	NA	TRBJ1-3	CASSHIGAHTIYF	TGTGCCAGCAGCCATATAGGGGCTCACACCATATATTTT
NA	TRBV7-8	NA	TRBJ1-5	CASKLGGGAQPQHF	TGTGCCAGCAAACTGGGGGGAGGGGCTCAGCCCCAGCATTTT
NA	TRBV18	TRBD1	TRBJ1-5	CASSPSGQVSNQPQHF	TGTGCCAGCTCACCTTCTGGACAGGTCAGCAATCAGCCCCAGCATTTT
NA	TRBV29-1	NA	TRBJ1-2	CSVKKTGSNYGYTF	TGCAGCGTTAAAAAGACAGGTTCTAACTATGGCTACACCTTC
NA	TRBV5-1	NA	TRBJ2-7	CASSLESGGNYEQYF	TGCGCCAGCAGCTTGGAGTCCGGGGGTAACTACGAGCAGTACTTC
NA	TRBV12-5	TRBD2	TRBJ2-3	CASGSGTRNSDTQYF	TGTGCTAGTGGTTCCGGGACTAGAAATTCGGATACGCAGTATTTT
NA	TRBV3-1/TRBV3-2	NA	TRBJ1-5	CASSPREGNQPQHF	TGTGCCAGCAGCCCCAGGGAGGGCAATCAGCCCCAGCATTTT
NA	TRBV7-9	TRBD2	TRBJ2-1	CASSTRATSELNEQFF	TGTGCCAGCAGCACACGGGCGACTAGCGAGCTCAATGAGCAGTTCTTC
NA	TRBV4-2	NA	TRBJ2-2	CASSQDGALGPGGELFF	TGTGCCAGCAGCCAAGATGGCGCACTGGGGCCTGGTGGGGAGCTGTTTTTT
NA	TRBV6-4	NA	TRBJ2-7	CASSDSKEGQRSYEQYF	TGTGCCAGCAGTGACTCGAAGGAGGGACAGCGCTCCTACGAGCAGTACTTC
NA	TRBV5-1	TRBD1	TRBJ2-7	CASSLDVLGQGSYEQYF	TGCGCCAGCAGCTTGGATGTGCTGGGACAGGGGTCCTACGAGCAGTACTTC
NA	TRBV2	TRBD1	TRBJ1-6	CASRPRDRENSPLHF	TGTGCCAGCAGACCCCGGGACAGGGAAAATTCACCCCTCCACTTT
NA	TRBV2	TRBD2	TRBJ2-2	CASREPGTSGYTGELFF	TGTGCCAGCAGGGAACCCGGGACTAGCGGCTACACCGGGGAGCTGTTTTTT
NA	TRBV4-1	NA	TRBJ2-1	CASSQDLSGSYNEQFF	TGCGCCAGCAGCCAAGATCTGAGCGGCTCCTACAATGAGCAGTTCTTC
NA	TRBV3-1/TRBV3-2	TRBD1	TRBJ1-2	CASSPQGARANYGYTF	TGTGCCAGCAGCCCACAGGGGGCTAGAGCGAACTATGGCTACACCTTC
NA	TRBV29-1	NA	TRBJ2-3	CSVVKDTQYF	TGCAGCGTTGTCAAAGATACGCAGTATTTT
few	TRBV5-1	NA	TRBJ1-4	CASRKVEQSEKLFF	TGCGCCAGCCGAAAAGTGGAACAGAGTGAAAAACTGTTTTTT
NA	TRBV7-9	TRBD2	TRBJ2-7	CASSLRRGVTYEQYF	TGTGCCAGCAGCTTACGGCGGGGGGTTACCTACGAGCAGTACTTC
NA	TRBV5-1	NA	TRBJ1-4	CASSGLGTANEKLFF	TGCGCCAGCAGCGGGCTGGGGACTGCCAATGAAAAACTGTTTTTT